Below, 22 T cell receptor beta chains from the same sample are listed, as sequenced in a study of blood T cell repertoires in COVID-19. The table came from immunoSEQ multiplex PCR; TCRdb's copy has only in-frame clones and leaves some out. This table has about 160,000 clones, roughly nine tenths appearing once. Sequencing was carried out using peripheral blood. Receptors were obtained from a man aged 60 to 75 with active or convalescent COVID-19.

A single count supports this clone. The V and J genes are TRBV10-2 and TRBJ2-1; 7 positions agree with TRBD1. Unmatched junction bases numbered 3, after V lost 4 bases and J lost 3 bases. Germline lookup yields CDR1 WSHSY and CDR2 SAAADI. This CDR3 comprises 14 residues. The CDR3 is CASSADRRYNEQFF. The CDR3 coding sequence is TGCGCCAGCAGTGCGGACAGGCGCTACAATGAGCAGTTCTTC.

This chain links TRBV3-1 (or the pseudogene TRBV3-2) with TRBJ2-1, with TRBD2 identical over 7 bases. Germline CDR1 and CDR2: LGHDT and YNNKEL (reference sequence). Germline trimming cut 0 bases from V and 2 bases from J; bases unmatched to any gene: 10. The CDR3 runs 18 residues. CDR3: CASSQDPWGGAPYNEQFF. In DNA, the CDR3 is TGTGCCAGCAGCCAAGACCCTTGGGGGGGAGCCCCCTACAATGAGCAGTTCTTC.

V usage is TRBV10-3 and J usage is TRBJ2-5; TRBD1 matches at 10 bases. The junction had 7 bases not matched to a gene; V was cut back by 10 bases and J by 5 bases. CDR1 and CDR2 (germline): ENHRY, SYGVKD. The CDR3 loop spans 13 amino acids. This CDR3 is CATRQGAGETQYF. For the CDR3, the DNA is TGTGCCACCCGACAGGGGGCAGGGGAGACCCAGTACTTC.

This clone appeared a few times. The chain has TRBV5-5 and TRBJ1-4; D is unclear. This CDR3 contains 15 residues. Germline V gene lookup returns CDR1 SGHKS and CDR2 YYEKEE (reference sequence). V dropped 4 bases and J dropped 7 bases, with 17 bases sitting between them. CDR3: CASSQGAAYIEKLFF. CDR3 nucleotide sequence: TGTGCCAGCAGCCAAGGTGCGGCCTATATTGAAAAACTGTTTTTT. The variable domain in full, completed from reference TRBV5-5 and TRBJ1-4, reads DAGVTQSPTHLIKTRGQQVTLRCSPISGHKSVSWYQQVLGQGPQFIFQYYEKEERGRGNFPDRFSARQFPNYSSELNVNALLLGDSALYLCASSQGAAYIEKLFFGSGTQLSVL.

The chain employs TRBV4-1 and TRBJ2-3, with 8 positions matching TRBD1. Germline V CDR1 and CDR2: MGHRA, YSYEKL. The J segment lost 3 bases and the V segment lost 5 bases, leaving 7 bases of the junction unmatched. This CDR3 region has 15 residues. The CDR3 sequence: CASSADRVRTDTQYF. CDR3 bases: TGCGCCAGCAGCGCGGACAGGGTACGGACAGATACGCAGTATTTT.

The chain uses TRBV3-1 (or the pseudogene TRBV3-2) and TRBJ1-1, with a weak D call TRBD1 (6 bases). V lost 2 bases to trimming and J lost 6 bases, with 13 bases between them. The CDR3 covers 14 residues. Germline-derived CDR1 and CDR2 are LGHDT and YNNKEL (reference sequence). The CDR3 here is CASSQNVGGAEAFF. The CDR3 coding sequence is TGTGCCAGCAGCCAAAACGTAGGGGGGGCTGAAGCTTTCTTT.

The J gene is TRBJ1-4, the V gene TRBV4-1; maybe TRBD1 (6 bases). Germline V gene data show CDR1 as MGHRA and CDR2 as YSYEKL. The CDR3 is made up of 15 amino acids. The V gene lost 4 bases and the J gene lost 0 bases, with 9 bases spanning the gap. The CDR3 reads CASSLRTATNEKLFF. The CDR3 nucleotides are TGCGCCAGCAGCCTCCGGACAGCAACTAATGAAAAACTGTTTTTT.

The chain employs TRBV28 and TRBJ1-2; 10 nucleotides line up with TRBD1. J was trimmed by 4 bases and V by 6 bases; bases with no gene match: 11. CDR1 and CDR2 from the germline V gene are MDHEN and SYDVKM. This CDR3 is built from 16 residues. As DNA, the CDR3 is TGTGCCAGCAGGTTAACCGGGACAGGGGTTCGCTATGGCTACACCTTC. Translated: CASRLTGTGVRYGYTF.

V is TRBV7-6 and J is TRBJ2-6, with 7 nucleotides matching TRBD1. With 2 bases clipped from V and 4 bases from J, the junction kept 2 bases outside the gene matches. Germline V gene lookup returns CDR1 SGHVS and CDR2 FNYEAQ. The CDR3 spans 15 residues. CDR3 bases: TGTGCCAGCAGCTTAACAGGGGTAGGGGCCAACGTCCTGACTTTC. Residues: CASSLTGVGANVLTF.

V gene TRBV6-2 or TRBV6-3 combines with J gene TRBJ1-1; no definite D call. This CDR3 contains 15 residues. Per the germline V gene, CDR1 is MNHEY and CDR2 is SVGEGT. The germline V and J ends were trimmed by 4 bases and 4 bases, with 16 bases remaining between them. Written as DNA, the CDR3 is TGTGCCAGCAGTTTCTACCGGGAGCGGAGCACTGAAGCTTTCTTT. It specifies CASSFYRERSTEAFF.

The J gene is TRBJ1-1, the V gene TRBV27; D is undetermined. The germline CDR1 and CDR2 sequences are MNHEY and SMNVEV (reference sequence). This CDR3 has 16 amino acids. With 5 bases removed from V and 7 bases from J, the gap between germline ends came to 23 bases. The CDR3 reads CASSPTAPMRNVEAFF. CDR3 bases: TGTGCCAGCAGTCCAACTGCCCCTATGAGGAACGTTGAAGCTTTCTTT.

This clone was observed a handful of times. The V and J genes are TRBV6-5 and TRBJ1-1; TRBD1 aligns across 8 bases. CDR3 length equals 12 residues. V shed 9 bases and J 2 bases; nucleotides not matched to a gene: 2. Germline V gives CDR1 MNHEY, CDR2 SVGAGI. Here the CDR3 DNA reads TGTGCCAGTCAGGGGGCAAACACTGAAGCTTTCTTT. It specifies CASQGANTEAFF.

The CDR3 reads CASSATLGQFSGNTIYF. The CDR3 nucleotides read TGTGCCAGCAGCGCAACCTTAGGACAGTTCTCTGGAAACACCATATATTTT. The V call is TRBV11-2, the J call TRBJ1-3; possibly TRBD1 for D (6 bases). The CDR3 is made up of 17 amino acids. V was shortened by 5 bases and J by 0 bases, with 17 bases between the two germline ends. CDR1 is SGHAT and CDR2 is FQNNGV in the germline V gene.

The rearrangement links TRBV27 to TRBJ2-2; D ambiguous. The V gene lost 2 bases and the J gene lost 0 bases, with 7 bases spanning the gap. CDR1 is MNHEY and CDR2 is SMNVEV in the germline V gene (reference sequence). The CDR3 loop spans 15 amino acids. Here the CDR3 reads CASSLVPTNTGELFF. CDR3 nucleotide sequence: TGTGCCAGCAGTTTAGTCCCCACGAACACCGGGGAGCTGTTTTTT.

V usage is TRBV9 and J usage is TRBJ2-3; 8 bases agree with TRBD2. V gave up 4 bases and J gave up 6 bases; unmatched junction bases: 7. Germline CDR1 is SGDLS and CDR2 is YYNGEE. This CDR3 contains 14 residues. CDR3 nucleotide sequence: TGTGCCAGCAGCCCCGGGGGGGCCAGGGATACGCAGTATTTT. It codes for CASSPGGARDTQYF.

This clone appeared once. The rearrangement uses TRBV7-9 and TRBJ1-1; D remains unclear. V was trimmed by 4 bases and J by 1 base, leaving 13 bases between them. The CDR3 consists of 15 residues. The germline V gene encodes CDR1 SEHNR and CDR2 FQNEAQ (reference sequence). The CDR3 DNA reads TGTGCCAGCAGCTCGATGAACAAAGAGAACACTGAAGCTTTCTTT. This gives the protein CASSSMNKENTEAFF.

The chain carries TRBV3-1 (or the pseudogene TRBV3-2) and TRBJ1-3; 10 bases line up with TRBD1. The junction had 14 bases not matched to a gene; V was cut back by 4 bases and J by 8 bases. The CDR3 extends over 17 amino acids. Germline V gene data show CDR1 as LGHDT and CDR2 as YNNKEL (reference sequence). The CDR3 reads CASSRQSGGDRGYTIYF. DNA of the CDR3: TGTGCCAGCAGCCGACAATCCGGGGGGGACAGGGGATACACCATATATTTT.

This chain joins TRBV5-1 and TRBJ2-2, with 9 bases fitting TRBD1. CDR3 length: 16 amino acids. The V gene end was trimmed by 0 bases and the J gene end by 5 bases; junction bases not matched to a gene: 5. The V gene's germline CDR1 is SGHRS and CDR2 YFSETQ. This chain's CDR3 is CASSLGQGGLTGELFF. The CDR3 region has the DNA TGCGCCAGCAGCTTGGGACAGGGGGGCCTTACCGGGGAGCTGTTTTTT.

CDR3 nucleotides: TGTGCCAGTAGTAGGGCAAAATTGTTGGTCGATGGCTACACCTTC. Encoded protein: CASSRAKLLVDGYTF. The chain recombines TRBV19 with TRBJ1-2; D is uncertain. Trimming pared 4 bases from V and 6 bases from J, leaving 18 bases between. CDR1 LNHDA and CDR2 SQIVND come from the germline V gene (reference sequence). This CDR3 is 15 amino acids long.

In DNA form, the CDR3 reads TGTGCCAGCAGCCAAGAAAGAGTGACTAGCAAGTTCTTC. Protein sequence: CASSQERVTSKFF. The V call is TRBV14, the J call TRBJ2-1, with 7 nucleotides matching TRBD2. The ends lost 0 bases at V and 14 bases at J; junction bases unmatched: 7. This CDR3 has 13 amino acids. Germline V CDR1 and CDR2: SGHDN, FVKESK.

This clone was observed at least ten times. The rearrangement joins TRBV29-1 to TRBJ1-1; D is possibly TRBD1 (5 bases). The CDR3 covers 12 residues. Germline V gene lookup returns CDR1 SQVTM and CDR2 ANQGSEA. V dropped 7 bases and J dropped 5 bases, with 14 bases sitting between them. CDR3: CSAPRQGTEAFF. Written as DNA, the CDR3 is TGCAGCGCCCCAAGGCAGGGTACTGAAGCTTTCTTT.

The chain recombines TRBV25-1 with TRBJ2-3; the D gene is possibly TRBD1 (6 bases). V was shortened by 3 bases and J by 4 bases, with 14 bases between the two germline ends. Germline CDR1 is MGHDK and CDR2 is SYGVNS. The CDR3 consists of 15 residues. As DNA, the CDR3 is TGTGCCAGCAGTGATTGGTTGGGGGCGGCAGATACGCAGTATTTT. Translated: CASSDWLGAADTQYF.